A single TCR beta chain is shown here with its context. Its specificity is unknown. The germline V gene encodes CDR1 LNHNV and CDR2 YYDKDF (reference sequence). The CDR3 extends over 13 amino acids. This record belongs to a study of blood T cells in healthy people across ages. Primers used in a second PCR of about 7 to 12 cycles were a sample-barcoded 5' primer and a J-beta primer mix. Each CDR3 protein is one row after TCRdb ran MiXCR on the 5' RACE reads. The sample yields 800,000 to 1,000,000 distinct CDR3 sequences, 48% seen once. Study-wide results and limits: Older individuals had lower TCR beta diversity per million T cells (the decline was roughly linear).

The V gene is TRBV15, the J gene TRBJ2-4; D gene unclear. The better agreement between TRBJ2-7 and the DNA end casts doubt on the J call. The sample consisted of blood. The clonotype comes from a man younger than 45 in good health. CDR3 nucleotides: TGTGCCACCAGCAGAGATCATAGGTCCGAGCAGTACTTC. It specifies CATSRDHRSEQYF.